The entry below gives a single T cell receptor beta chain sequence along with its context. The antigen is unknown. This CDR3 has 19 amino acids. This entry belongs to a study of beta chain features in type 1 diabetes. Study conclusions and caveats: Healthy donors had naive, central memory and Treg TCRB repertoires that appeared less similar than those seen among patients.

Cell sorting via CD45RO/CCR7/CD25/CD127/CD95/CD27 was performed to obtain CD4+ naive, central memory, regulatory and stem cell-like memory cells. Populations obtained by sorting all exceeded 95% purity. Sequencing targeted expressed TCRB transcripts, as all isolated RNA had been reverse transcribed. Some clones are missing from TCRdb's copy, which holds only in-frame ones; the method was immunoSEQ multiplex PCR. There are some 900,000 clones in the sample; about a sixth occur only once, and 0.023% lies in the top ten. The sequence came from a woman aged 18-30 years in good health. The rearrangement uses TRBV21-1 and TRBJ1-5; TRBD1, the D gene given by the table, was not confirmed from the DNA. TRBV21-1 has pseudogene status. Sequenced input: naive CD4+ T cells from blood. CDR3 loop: CASSKENGQGSGSNQPQHF. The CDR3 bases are TGTGCCAGCAGCAAAGAGAATGGACAGGGTTCGGGTAGCAATCAGCCCCAGCATTTT.